This TCR beta chain is from a study of cytomegalovirus exposure and HLA in healthy donors. Germline CDR1 is GTSNPN and CDR2 is SVGIG (reference sequence). J was trimmed by 7 bases and V by 1 base; bases with no gene match: 6. The CDR3 sequence is 14 residues long. As concerns this clone: What it binds is not known.

General study points: The classifier was said to identify cytomegalovirus status with high specificity and sensitivity. Specificity for CMV antigens was confirmed in vitro for a few of the CMV-associated chains.

The protocol was immunoSEQ multiplex PCR, while the TCRdb copy is restricted to in-frame clones and leaves out a portion. The sample records about 330,000 clones, around 90% being singletons. The donors were part of the roughly 130-subject validation cohort, which stood apart from the roughly 730-subject first cohort. Material for sequencing was PBMCs. This receptor was obtained from a woman in her twenties or thirties in good health and CMV-seropositive. V gene TRBV30 combines with J gene TRBJ1-5; TRBD1 agrees at 8 bases. The CDR3 DNA is TGTGCCTGGAGTGAGGGCAGGGGGCCACAGCCCCAGCATTTT. Translation gives CAWSEGRGPQPQHF.